The TCR beta chain described here comes from a study of response to subunit inactivated influenza vaccine. Whole-study results and caveats: Each seasonal flu vaccination may recruit only limited new T cells, authors suggested.

The CDR3 is 16 amino acids. V was pared by 7 bases and J by 0 bases, with 18 bases between. The germline gives CDR1 DFQATT, CDR2 SNEGSKA (reference sequence). On this clonotype: Its specificity is not known.

TCRdb analysed the RT-PCR reads with MiXCR anew, one entry per CDR3 protein. The sample yields some 500,000 distinct CDR3 sequences, approximately 24% seen once. The sample was CD4+ T cells sorted from PBMCs, taken roughly 5 days after vaccination. The genes are TRBV20-1 and TRBJ1-4, with unresolved D. The TCR sequence derives from a man aged 45-60 years who received an inactivated influenza vaccine. The CDR3: CSVQPPNGATNEKLFF. Written as DNA, the CDR3 is TGCAGTGTCCAACCTCCAAACGGGGCAACTAATGAAAAACTGTTTTTT.